This TCR beta chain was recorded in a study of T cells after yellow fever vaccination. Study in general: Low-cell-number fractions were prepared with SMART-Seq v4 Ultra Low Input.

TCRdb independently ran MiXCR on the 5' RACE reads; one entry per CDR3 protein. The data hold around 610,000 distinct CDR3 sequences, with approximately 13% observed a single time. CDR3 length: 14 residues. V was clipped by 5 bases and J by 5 bases; unmatched bases: 8. CDR1 MNHEY and CDR2 SMNVEV come from the germline V gene (reference sequence). The chain couples TRBV27 to TRBJ2-7, with TRBD1 matching 8 bases. The sequenced sample was PBMCs, obtained on the day of the yellow fever booster vaccination. The clonotype comes from a man aged 25 to 40 who received the YFV17D yellow fever vaccine. CDR3 region: CASSRPGQADEQYF. The CDR3 DNA reads TGTGCCAGCAGTCGCCCGGGACAGGCGGACGAGCAGTACTTC.